These T cell receptor beta chains were read from a single sample in a study of cytomegalovirus exposure and HLA in healthy donors. Clones were sequenced by immunoSEQ multiplex PCR, and TCRdb holds only the in-frame ones, with some missing. This table has just over 200,000 clones, around 86% appearing once. The sample was PBMCs. Receptors originate from a woman in her thirties or forties in good health and CMV-seronegative. Each CDR3 is given with its conserved first and last residue. A D gene is named only where the DNA matches it firmly. Clone size is given for some rows only: seen once, a few or many times, or a class if the clone is expanded.

clone size,J gene,D gene,V gene,CDR3 DNA,CDR3 protein
NA,TRBJ2-3,TRBD2,TRBV6-1,TGTGCCAGCAGTGAAAAGGGACTAGCGGGCACAGATACGCAGTATTTT,CASSEKGLAGTDTQYF
NA,TRBJ2-7,TRBD1,TRBV30,TGTGCCTGGAGAGACAGGGGCGGAAAAATGTCCTACGAGCAGTACTTC,CAWRDRGGKMSYEQYF
NA,TRBJ1-4,NA,TRBV19,TGTGCCAGTGGAGAGTCGGGACTAACTAATGAAAAACTGTTTTTT,CASGESGLTNEKLFF
NA,TRBJ2-3,TRBD2,TRBV6-5,TGTGCCACCCTCCAGCGGGAGGCCTCCACAGATACGCAGTATTTT,CATLQREASTDTQYF
few,TRBJ1-3,TRBD1,TRBV30,TGTGCCTGGACGAGGACGGGACAGATAATGGACACCATATATTTT,CAWTRTGQIMDTIYF
NA,TRBJ1-3,NA,TRBV7-3,TGTGCCAGCAGCGACGGGACACCAGACTCTGGAAACACCATATATTTT,CASSDGTPDSGNTIYF
NA,TRBJ2-7,NA,TRBV28,TGTGCCAGCAGTTTTTCCCCACGCGGGCAGTTCGCTTCCTACGAGCAGTACTTC,CASSFSPRGQFASYEQYF
NA,TRBJ1-5,NA,TRBV5-1,TGCGCCAGCAGCTTCCACAGGGTTGGGAATCAGCCCCAGCATTTT,CASSFHRVGNQPQHF
NA,TRBJ1-6,NA,TRBV30,TGTGCCTGGAGGCTTCCAGGTTTTTCACCCCTCCACTTT,CAWRLPGFSPLHF
NA,TRBJ2-2,TRBD2,TRBV18,TGTGCCAGCTCACCATTCGAAAGTAGCGGGGCGAACACCGGGGAGCTGTTTTTT,CASSPFESSGANTGELFF
NA,TRBJ2-1,TRBD2,TRBV5-1,TGCGCCAGCAGGCGCTTCGGGAGGGACGACAATGAGCAGTTCTTC,CASRRFGRDDNEQFF
few,TRBJ2-7,TRBD2,TRBV28,TGTGCCAGCATGGCACAGGATGCTAGCGGCTACGAGCAGTACTTC,CASMAQDASGYEQYF